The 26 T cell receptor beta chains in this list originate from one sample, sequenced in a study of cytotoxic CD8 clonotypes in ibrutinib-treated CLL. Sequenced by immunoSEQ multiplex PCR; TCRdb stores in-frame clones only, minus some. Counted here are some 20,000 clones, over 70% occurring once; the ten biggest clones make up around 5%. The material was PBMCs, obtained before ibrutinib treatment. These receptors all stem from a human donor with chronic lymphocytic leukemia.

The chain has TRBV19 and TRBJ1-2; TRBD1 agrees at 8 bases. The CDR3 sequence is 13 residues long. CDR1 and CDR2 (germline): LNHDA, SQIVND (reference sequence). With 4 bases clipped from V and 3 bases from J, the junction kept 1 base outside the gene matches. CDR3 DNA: TGTGCCAGTAGTAAGACAGGGGACTATGGCTACACCTTC. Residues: CASSKTGDYGYTF.

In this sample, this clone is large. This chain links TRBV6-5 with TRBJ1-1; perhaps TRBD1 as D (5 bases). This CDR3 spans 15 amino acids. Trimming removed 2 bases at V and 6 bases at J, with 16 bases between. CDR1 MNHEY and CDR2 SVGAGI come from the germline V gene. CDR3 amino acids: CASSYAGGRYAEAFF. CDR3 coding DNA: TGTGCCAGCAGTTACGCGGGGGGGAGGTACGCTGAAGCTTTCTTT.

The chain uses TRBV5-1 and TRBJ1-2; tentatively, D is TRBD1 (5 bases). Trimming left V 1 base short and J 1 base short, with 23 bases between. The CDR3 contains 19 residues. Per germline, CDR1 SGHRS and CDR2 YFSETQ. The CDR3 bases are TGCGCCAGCAGCTTGTCGTCGAGCGGGGCAGAAGGATATAACTATGGCTACACCTTC. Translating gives CASSLSSSGAEGYNYGYTF.

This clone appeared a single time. In nucleotides, the CDR3 is TGTGCCAGCAGCTTAAATGGTGCGGCCCAAGAGACCCAGTACTTC. Protein product: CASSLNGAAQETQYF. The chain employs TRBV7-9 and TRBJ2-5; D remains unclear. This CDR3 comprises 15 residues. Germline CDR1 SEHNR, CDR2 FQNEAQ (reference sequence). The V gene lost 2 bases and the J gene lost 1 base, with 11 bases spanning the gap. Full variable domain (rest looked up from reference TRBV7-9 and TRBJ2-5): DTGVSQNPRHKITKRGQNVTFRCDPISEHNRLYWYRQTLGQGPEFLTYFQNEAQLEKSRLLSDRFSAERPKGSFSTLEIQRTEQGDSAMYLCASSLNGAAQETQYFGPGTRLLVL.

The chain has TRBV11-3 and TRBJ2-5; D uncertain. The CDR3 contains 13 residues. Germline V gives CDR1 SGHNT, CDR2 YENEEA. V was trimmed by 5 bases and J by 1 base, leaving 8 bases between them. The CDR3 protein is CASSRVAQETQYF. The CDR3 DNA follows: TGTGCCAGCAGCCGGGTGGCCCAAGAGACCCAGTACTTC.

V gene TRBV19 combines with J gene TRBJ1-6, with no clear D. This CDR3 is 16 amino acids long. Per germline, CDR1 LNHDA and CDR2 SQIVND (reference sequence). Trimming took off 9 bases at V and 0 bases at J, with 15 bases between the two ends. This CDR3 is CASASFGSSYNSPLHF. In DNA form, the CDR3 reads TGTGCCAGCGCTAGCTTCGGGAGCTCCTATAATTCACCCCTCCACTTT. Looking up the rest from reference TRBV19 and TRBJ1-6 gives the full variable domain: DGGITQSPKYLFRKEGQNVTLSCEQNLNHDAMYWYRQDPGQGLRLIYYSQIVNDFQKGDIAEGYSVSREKKESFPLTVTSAQKNPTAFYLCASASFGSSYNSPLHFGNGTRLTVT.

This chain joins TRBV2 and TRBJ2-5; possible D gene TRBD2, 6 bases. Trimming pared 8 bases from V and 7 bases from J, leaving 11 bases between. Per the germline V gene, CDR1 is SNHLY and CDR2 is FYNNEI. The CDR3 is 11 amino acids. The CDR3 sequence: CASWGVGTQYF. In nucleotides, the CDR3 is TGTGCCAGCTGGGGGGTCGGGACCCAGTACTTC.

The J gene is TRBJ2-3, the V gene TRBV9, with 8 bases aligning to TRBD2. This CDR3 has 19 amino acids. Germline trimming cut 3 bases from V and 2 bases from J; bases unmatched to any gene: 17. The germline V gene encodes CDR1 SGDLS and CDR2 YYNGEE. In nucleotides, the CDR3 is TGTGCCAGCAGCGCGGGCGGGGGACATAGCGGGGCTTCCACAGATACGCAGTATTTT. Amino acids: CASSAGGGHSGASTDTQYF.

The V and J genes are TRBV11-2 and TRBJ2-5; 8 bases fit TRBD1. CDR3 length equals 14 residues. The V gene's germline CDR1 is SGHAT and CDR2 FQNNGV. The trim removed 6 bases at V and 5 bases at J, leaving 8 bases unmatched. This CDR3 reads CASSTIGTGETQYF. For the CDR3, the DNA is TGTGCCAGCAGTACCATTGGGACAGGCGAGACCCAGTACTTC.

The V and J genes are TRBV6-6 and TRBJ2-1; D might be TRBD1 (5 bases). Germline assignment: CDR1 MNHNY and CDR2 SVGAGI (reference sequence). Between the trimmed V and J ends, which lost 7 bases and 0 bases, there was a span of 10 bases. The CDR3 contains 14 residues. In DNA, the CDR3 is TGTGCCAGCACAGGGCTCAGCTCCTACAATGAGCAGTTCTTC. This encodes CASTGLSSYNEQFF.

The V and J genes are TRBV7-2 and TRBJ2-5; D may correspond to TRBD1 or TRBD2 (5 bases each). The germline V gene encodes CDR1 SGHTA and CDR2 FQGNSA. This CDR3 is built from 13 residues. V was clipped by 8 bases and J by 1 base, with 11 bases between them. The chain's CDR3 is CASGRDLQETQYF. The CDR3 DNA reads TGTGCCAGCGGCCGGGACCTCCAAGAGACCCAGTACTTC.

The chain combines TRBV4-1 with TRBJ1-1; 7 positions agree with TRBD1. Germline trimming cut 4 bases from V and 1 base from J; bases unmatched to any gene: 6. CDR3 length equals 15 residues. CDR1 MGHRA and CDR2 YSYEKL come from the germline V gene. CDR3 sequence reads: CASSLSGGGNTEAFF. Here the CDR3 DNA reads TGCGCCAGCAGCCTGTCAGGGGGTGGGAACACTGAAGCTTTCTTT.

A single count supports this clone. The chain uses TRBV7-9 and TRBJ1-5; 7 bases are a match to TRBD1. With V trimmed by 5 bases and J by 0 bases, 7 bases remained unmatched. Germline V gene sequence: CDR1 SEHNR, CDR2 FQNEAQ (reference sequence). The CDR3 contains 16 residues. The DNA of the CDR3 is TGTGCCAGCAGCCCCACAGGGGCAAATAGCAATCAGCCCCAGCATTTT. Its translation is CASSPTGANSNQPQHF.

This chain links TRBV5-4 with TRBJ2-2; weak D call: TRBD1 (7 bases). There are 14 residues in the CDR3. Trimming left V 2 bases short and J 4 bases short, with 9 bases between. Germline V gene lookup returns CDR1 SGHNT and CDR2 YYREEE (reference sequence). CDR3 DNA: TGTGCCAGCAGCTTCCAGGGGGGCACCGGGGAGCTGTTTTTT. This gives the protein CASSFQGGTGELFF.

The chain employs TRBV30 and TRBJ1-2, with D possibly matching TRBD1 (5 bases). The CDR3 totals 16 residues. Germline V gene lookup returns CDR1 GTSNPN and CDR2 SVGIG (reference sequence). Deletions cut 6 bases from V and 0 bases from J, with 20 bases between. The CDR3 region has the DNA TGTGCCTGTCACGAAGCTAGGGGTCCATCTAACTATGGCTACACCTTC. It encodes CACHEARGPSNYGYTF.

CDR3 nucleotide sequence: TGCAGCGTCCCCACCTCAGATACGCAGTATTTT. Translation: CSVPTSDTQYF. The V and J genes are TRBV29-1 and TRBJ2-3, with D hard to call. The germline gives CDR1 SQVTM, CDR2 ANQGSEA. The CDR3 is made up of 11 amino acids. V was clipped by 6 bases and J by 4 bases, with 8 bases between them.

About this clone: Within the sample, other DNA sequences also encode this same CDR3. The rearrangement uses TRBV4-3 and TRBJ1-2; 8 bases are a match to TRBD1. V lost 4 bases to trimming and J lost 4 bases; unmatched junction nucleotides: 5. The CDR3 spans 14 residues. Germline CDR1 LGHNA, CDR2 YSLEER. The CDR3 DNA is TGCGCCAGCAGCCCAGGGGGCTCGGGCTATGGCTACACCTTC. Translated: CASSPGGSGYGYTF.

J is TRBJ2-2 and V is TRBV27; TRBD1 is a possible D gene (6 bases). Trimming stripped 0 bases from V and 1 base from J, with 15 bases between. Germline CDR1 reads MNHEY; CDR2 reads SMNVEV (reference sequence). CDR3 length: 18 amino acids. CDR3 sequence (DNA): TGTGCCAGCAGTTTATCGGGTCAGCAGGGGAGGAACACCGGGGAGCTGTTTTTT. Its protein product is CASSLSGQQGRNTGELFF.

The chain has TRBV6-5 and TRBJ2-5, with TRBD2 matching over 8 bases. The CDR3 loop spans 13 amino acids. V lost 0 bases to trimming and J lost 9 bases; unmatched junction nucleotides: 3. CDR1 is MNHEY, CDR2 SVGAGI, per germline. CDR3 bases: TGTGCCAGCAGTTACTCTCGGGGGGGGGCCCAGTACTTC. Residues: CASSYSRGGAQYF.

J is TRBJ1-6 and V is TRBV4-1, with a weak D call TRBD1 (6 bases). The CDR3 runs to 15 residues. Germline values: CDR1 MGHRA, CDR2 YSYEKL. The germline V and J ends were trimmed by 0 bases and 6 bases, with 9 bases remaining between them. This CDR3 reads CASSQDGQSNSPLHF. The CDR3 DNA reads TGCGCCAGCAGCCAAGATGGACAGAGTAATTCACCCCTCCACTTT.

In DNA form, the CDR3 reads TGTGCCAGCAGCAACAGGGATCCCACAGATACGCAGTATTTT. Translation gives CASSNRDPTDTQYF. The chain is built from TRBV11-1 and TRBJ2-3, with D possibly matching TRBD1 (6 bases). There are 14 residues in the CDR3. The germline CDR1 and CDR2 sequences are SGHAT and FQDESV (reference sequence). Trimming stripped 5 bases from V and 2 bases from J, with 11 bases between.

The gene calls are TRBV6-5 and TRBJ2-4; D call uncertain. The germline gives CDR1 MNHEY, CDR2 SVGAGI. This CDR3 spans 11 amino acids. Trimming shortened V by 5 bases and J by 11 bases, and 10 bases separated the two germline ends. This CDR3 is CASSIGPVQYF. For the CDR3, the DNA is TGTGCCAGCAGTATCGGACCTGTTCAGTACTTC.

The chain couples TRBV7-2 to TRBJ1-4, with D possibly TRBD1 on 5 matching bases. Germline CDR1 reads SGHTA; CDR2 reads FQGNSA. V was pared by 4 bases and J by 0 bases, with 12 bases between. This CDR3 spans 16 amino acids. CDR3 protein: CASSSDPRATNEKLFF. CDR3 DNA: TGTGCCAGCAGCTCCGACCCCAGGGCAACTAATGAAAAACTGTTTTTT.

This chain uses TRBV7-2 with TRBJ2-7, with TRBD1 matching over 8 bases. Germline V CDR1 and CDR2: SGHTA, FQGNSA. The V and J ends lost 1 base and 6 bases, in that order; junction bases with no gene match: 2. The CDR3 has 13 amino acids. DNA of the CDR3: TGTGCCAGCAGCTTAGGGACAGGGCTCGAGCAGTACTTC. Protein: CASSLGTGLEQYF.

The CDR3 reads CASSQDVGYGYTF. As DNA, the CDR3 is TGCGCCAGCAGCCAAGATGTTGGGTATGGCTACACCTTC. The genes are TRBV4-1 and TRBJ1-2, with D unresolved. The CDR3 loop spans 13 amino acids. V was clipped by 0 bases and J by 5 bases, with 7 bases between them. The germline gives CDR1 MGHRA, CDR2 YSYEKL.

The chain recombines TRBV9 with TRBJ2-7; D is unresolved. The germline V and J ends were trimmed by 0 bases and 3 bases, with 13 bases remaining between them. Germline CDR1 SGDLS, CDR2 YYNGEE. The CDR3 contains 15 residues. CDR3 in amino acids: CASSVEPGRNYEQYF. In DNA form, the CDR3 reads TGTGCCAGCAGCGTAGAGCCCGGACGGAACTACGAGCAGTACTTC. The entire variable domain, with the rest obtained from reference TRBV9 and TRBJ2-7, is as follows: DSGVTQTPKHLITATGQRVTLRCSPRSGDLSVYWYQQSLDQGLQFLIQYYNGEERAKGNILERFSAQQFPDLHSELNLSSLELGDSALYFCASSVEPGRNYEQYFGPGTRLTVT.